This TCR beta chain stems from a study of blood T cell repertoires in COVID-19. About the research overall: Samples of COVID-19 (acute and convalescent) were obtained from the United States, Italy and Spain. T cells, B-cell-depleted T cells, or PBMCs provided the cDNA or gDNA that served as material.

In the study's own analysis: Counts of nucleated cells, estimated from reference gene primer amplification, were obtained. Repertoires were generated with immunoSEQ multiplex PCR, while TCRdb's copy carries only in-frame clones and drops some. V, J and clone size derive from that table, while D and trimming were established from the DNA sequence. Of tens of thousands of clones in the sample, 80% to 95% were seen once. The V and J ends lost 0 bases and 3 bases respectively, with 9 bases between them. CDR3 length: 14 amino acids. CDR1 is SGDLS and CDR2 is YYNGEE in the germline V gene. The sample consisted of peripheral blood. The rearrangement joins TRBV9 to TRBJ2-5; the D gene is possibly TRBD1 (6 bases). The origin of this receptor is an elderly man with acute or convalescent COVID-19. Written as DNA, the CDR3 is TGTGCCAGCAGCGTAGATACAGGGAAAGAGACCCAGTACTTC. It specifies CASSVDTGKETQYF.